Each of the 20 T cell receptor beta chains below was sequenced from the same sample in a study of T cell repertoires in cytomegalovirus infection. MiXCR was run by TCRdb on the reads, yielding one entry per CDR3 protein. Of fewer than 550,000 distinct CDR3 sequences listed, about a quarter are singletons. The sample consisted of PBMCs. The origin of the receptors is a human donor in good health (CMV status not recorded). Some clones in this sample may be carry-over from other donors' samples.

This clonotype occurred a few times. The CDR3 spells CASSPRGRVYGYTF. The CDR3 DNA follows: TGCGCCAGCAGCCCCAGGGGGCGCGTCTATGGCTACACCTTC. The J gene is TRBJ1-2, the V gene TRBV4-1; 8 nucleotides match TRBD1. The trim removed 4 bases at V and 4 bases at J, leaving 5 bases unmatched. This CDR3 region has 14 residues. From germline, CDR1 is MGHRA and CDR2 YSYEKL.

The chain is built from TRBV11-2 and TRBJ2-1; 12 nucleotides match TRBD2. CDR3 size: 20 residues. V lost 5 bases, J lost 1 base, and 15 bases stayed unmatched. CDR1 is SGHAT and CDR2 is FQNNGV in the germline V gene. The CDR3 DNA follows: TGTGCCAGCAGCATAAACCGTCGACTAGCGGGAGTACGGTCCTACAATGAGCAGTTCTTC. Translating it yields CASSINRRLAGVRSYNEQFF.

This chain connects TRBV12-3 or TRBV12-4 to TRBJ2-2, with D possibly matching TRBD1 (6 bases). The germline V and J ends were trimmed by 7 bases and 1 base, with 10 bases remaining between them. This CDR3 region has 14 residues. CDR3 coding DNA: TGTGCCAGCACCGGGACATTGAACACCGGGGAGCTGTTTTTT. Translation gives CASTGTLNTGELFF.

This clonotype was seen once. V usage is TRBV12-3 or TRBV12-4 and J usage is TRBJ1-4, with a tentative D call TRBD1 (5 bases). This CDR3 contains 15 residues. The V end lost 5 bases, the J end lost 7 bases, and 17 bases lay between the germline ends. The CDR3 DNA reads TGTGCCAGCAGTCCTTACAGTGGGGGGGGTGAAAAACTGTTTTTT. Protein product: CASSPYSGGGEKLFF.

The rearrangement uses TRBV27 and TRBJ1-1; the match to TRBD1 covers 8 bases. Germline CDR1 reads MNHEY; CDR2 reads SMNVEV (reference sequence). Trimming cost V 6 bases and J 0 bases; bases outside gene matches: 15. There are 18 residues in the CDR3. The CDR3 protein is CASSFTGGGRLMNTEAFF. The CDR3 nucleotides read TGTGCCAGCAGCTTCACAGGGGGGGGCAGACTTATGAACACTGAAGCTTTCTTT.

This chain connects TRBV20-1 to TRBJ2-1, with D hard to call. The CDR3 has 13 residues. V dropped 0 bases and J dropped 2 bases, with 5 bases sitting between them. Looked up from germline, CDR1 is DFQATT and CDR2 is SNEGSKA (reference sequence). CDR3 sequence: CSARDKTYNEQFF. CDR3 sequence (DNA): TGCAGTGCTAGAGACAAAACCTACAATGAGCAGTTCTTC.

This clonotype was counted ten times or more. The chain carries TRBV7-2 and TRBJ2-1; D remains ambiguous. The CDR3 is 14 amino acids. The germline CDR1 and CDR2 sequences are SGHTA and FQGNSA. The V gene lost 8 bases and the J gene lost 4 bases, with 15 bases spanning the gap. CDR3: CASAIQAVYNEQFF. The DNA of the CDR3 is TGTGCCAGCGCAATTCAGGCAGTTTACAATGAGCAGTTCTTC.

V is TRBV28 and J is TRBJ1-5, with D tentatively TRBD1 (5 bases). The CDR3 sequence is 14 residues long. V lost 7 bases and J lost 6, with 16 bases in between. CDR1 and CDR2 (germline): MDHEN, SYDVKM. The CDR3 DNA reads TGTGCCAGCATAGTCGGGGGAGCGGGTCAGCCCCAGCATTTT. Its protein product is CASIVGGAGQPQHF.

The V gene is TRBV11-2, the J gene TRBJ2-5; TRBD1 matches at 7 bases. After removal of 5 bases from V and 3 bases from J, the junction contained 6 bases not matched to a gene. Germline lookup yields CDR1 SGHAT and CDR2 FQNNGV. The CDR3 is 14 residues long. CDR3 sequence reads: CASSPTGFKETQYF. CDR3 nucleotides: TGTGCCAGCAGCCCGACAGGGTTTAAAGAGACCCAGTACTTC.

This clonotype was seen ten or more times. The chain recombines TRBV7-9 with TRBJ2-1, with D maybe TRBD2 (6 bases). The CDR3 consists of 16 residues. Germline V gives CDR1 SEHNR, CDR2 FQNEAQ (reference sequence). Deletions cut 5 bases from V and 1 base from J, with 15 bases between. The CDR3 bases are TGTGCCAGCAGCCCCGCCAGGCGGGGATCCTACAATGAGCAGTTCTTC. Its protein is CASSPARRGSYNEQFF.

This clonotype was seen a few times. This chain links TRBV7-8 with TRBJ2-5; 12 bases align to TRBD2. Germline V CDR1 and CDR2: SGHVS, FQNEAQ. Trimming took 0 bases from V and 3 from J; bases not matched to a gene: 14. The CDR3 length is 20 residues. This CDR3 is CASSLARLAGGRGGKETQYF. Written as DNA, the CDR3 is TGTGCCAGCAGCTTAGCCCGGCTAGCGGGAGGGAGGGGGGGCAAAGAGACCCAGTACTTC.

The chain has TRBV19 and TRBJ2-1, with 7 bases fitting TRBD2. The CDR3 is 16 amino acids. CDR1 and CDR2 (germline): LNHDA, SQIVND (reference sequence). The V and J ends lost 1 base and 0 bases, in that order; junction bases with no gene match: 3. The CDR3 protein is CASSIGRGSSYNEQFF. DNA of the CDR3: TGTGCCAGTAGTATAGGTCGCGGGAGCTCCTACAATGAGCAGTTCTTC.

The rearrangement uses TRBV6-2 or TRBV6-3 and TRBJ1-1, with D hard to call. V gave up 6 bases and J gave up 3 bases, with 17 bases separating them. In germline, CDR1 is MNHEY, CDR2 SVGEGT. The CDR3 extends over 15 amino acids. CDR3 DNA: TGTGCCAGCAGCAAACTAGCGGGAATAGACACTGAAGCTTTCTTT. Translating it yields CASSKLAGIDTEAFF.

CDR3 residues: CASSTGPTYEQYV. In DNA form, the CDR3 reads TGTGCCAGCAGCACCGGCCCGACCTACGAGCAGTACGTC. V is TRBV11-2 and J is TRBJ2-7, with D unclear. Germline lookup yields CDR1 SGHAT and CDR2 FQNNGV. The CDR3 runs 13 residues. V lost 5 bases to trimming and J lost 2 bases, with 10 bases between them.

The chain carries TRBV19 and TRBJ2-1; TRBD2 matches at 14 bases. The CDR3 length is 16 residues. The germline gives CDR1 LNHDA, CDR2 SQIVND (reference sequence). Losses at the gene ends were 5 bases for V and 8 bases for J; bases not matched to a gene: 8. The CDR3 region has the DNA TGTGCCAGTAGTGGCCGACTAGCGGGAGGGCCCGATGAGCAGTTCTTC. Translation gives CASSGRLAGGPDEQFF.

This clonotype was counted a few times. V is TRBV12-3 or TRBV12-4 and J is TRBJ1-5; D gene unclear. The CDR3 has 14 amino acids. Trimming removed 4 bases from V and 9 bases from J, with 16 bases in between. CDR3 DNA sequence: TGTGCCAGCAGTTCAACCAAGGTGACTGGGCCCCAGCATTTT. It encodes CASSSTKVTGPQHF.

This clonotype was observed a handful of times. This chain connects TRBV6-2 or TRBV6-3 to TRBJ1-2; unclear D gene. Germline V gene sequence: CDR1 MNHEY, CDR2 SVGEGT. This CDR3 is built from 14 residues. V was pared by 0 bases and J by 8 bases, with 13 bases between. The CDR3 sequence is CASSYSMVRSGYTF. CDR3 bases: TGTGCCAGCAGTTACTCGATGGTTCGGAGCGGCTACACCTTC.

This clonotype has a handful of counts. The chain recombines TRBV2 with TRBJ2-7; D ambiguous. CDR1 and CDR2 (germline): SNHLY, FYNNEI. This CDR3 has 12 residues. V lost 3 bases, J lost 3 bases, and 6 bases lay in between. CDR3 in amino acids: CASSERGYEQYV. The CDR3 DNA reads as TGTGCCAGCAGTGAGAGAGGCTACGAGCAGTACGTC.

The chain combines TRBV7-9 with TRBJ2-7; D unresolved. The V end lost 5 bases, the J end lost 4 bases, and 15 bases lay between the germline ends. Germline V CDR1 and CDR2: SEHNR, FQNEAQ (reference sequence). This CDR3 region has 14 residues. The CDR3 sequence is CASSPNGVQYEQYF. The CDR3 coding sequence is TGTGCCAGCAGCCCAAATGGGGTCCAATACGAGCAGTACTTC.

The CDR3 here is CATSGTEPNQPQHF. In DNA, the CDR3 is TGTGCCACCAGTGGTACGGAACCCAATCAGCCCCAGCATTTT. This chain uses TRBV24-1 with TRBJ1-5, with D uncertain. Germline V gene sequence: CDR1 KGHDR, CDR2 SFDVKD. The CDR3 is 14 amino acids. V was trimmed by 5 bases and J by 3 bases, leaving 10 bases between them.